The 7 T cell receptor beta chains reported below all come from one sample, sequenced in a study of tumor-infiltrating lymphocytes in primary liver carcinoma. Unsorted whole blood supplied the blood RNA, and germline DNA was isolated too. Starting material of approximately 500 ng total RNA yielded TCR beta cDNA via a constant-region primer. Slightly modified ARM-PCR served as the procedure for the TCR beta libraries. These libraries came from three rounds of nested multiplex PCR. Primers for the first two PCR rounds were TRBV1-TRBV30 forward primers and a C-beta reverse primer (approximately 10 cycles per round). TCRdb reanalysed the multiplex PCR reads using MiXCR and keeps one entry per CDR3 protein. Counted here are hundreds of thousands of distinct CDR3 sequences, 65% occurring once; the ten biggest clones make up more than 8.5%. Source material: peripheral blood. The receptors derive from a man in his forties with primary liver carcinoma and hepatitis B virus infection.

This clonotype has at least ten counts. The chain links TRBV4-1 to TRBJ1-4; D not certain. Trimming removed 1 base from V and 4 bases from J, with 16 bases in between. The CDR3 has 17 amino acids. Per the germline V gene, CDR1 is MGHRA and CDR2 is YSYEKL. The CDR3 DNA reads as TGCGCCAGCAGCCAAGGTGATAGGGCCGGCTATAATGAAAAACTGTTTTTT. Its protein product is CASSQGDRAGYNEKLFF.

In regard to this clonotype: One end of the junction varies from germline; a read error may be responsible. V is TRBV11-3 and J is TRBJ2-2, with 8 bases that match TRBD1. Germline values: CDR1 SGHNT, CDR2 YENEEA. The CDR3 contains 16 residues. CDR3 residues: CASGLMSLGGTGGLFF. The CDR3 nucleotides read TGTGCCAGCGGCTTAATGAGTCTAGGTGGCACAGGGGGGCTGTTTTTT.

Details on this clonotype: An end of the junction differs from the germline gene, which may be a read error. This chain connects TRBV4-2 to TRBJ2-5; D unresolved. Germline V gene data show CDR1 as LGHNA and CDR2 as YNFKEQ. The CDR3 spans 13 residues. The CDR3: CASSQGLSQTQYF. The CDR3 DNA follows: TGTGCCAGCAGTCAAGGGCTAAGCCAGACCCAGTACTTC.

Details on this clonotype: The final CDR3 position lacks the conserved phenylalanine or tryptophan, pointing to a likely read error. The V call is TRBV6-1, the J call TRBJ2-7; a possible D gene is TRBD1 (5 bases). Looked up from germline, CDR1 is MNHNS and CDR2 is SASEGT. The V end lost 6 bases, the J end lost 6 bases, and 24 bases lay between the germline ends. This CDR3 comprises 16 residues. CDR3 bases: TGTGCCAGCAGGATTCAGGGCGGTGGTAGTCTTGCCGAGCAGTACCTC. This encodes CASRIQGGGSLAEQYL.

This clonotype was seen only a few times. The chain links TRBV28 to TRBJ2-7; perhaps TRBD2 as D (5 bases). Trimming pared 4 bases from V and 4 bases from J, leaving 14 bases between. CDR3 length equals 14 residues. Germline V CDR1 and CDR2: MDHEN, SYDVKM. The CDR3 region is CASSSARAAYEQYF. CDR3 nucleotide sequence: TGTGCCAGCAGTTCCGCGAGGGCGGCATACGAGCAGTACTTC.

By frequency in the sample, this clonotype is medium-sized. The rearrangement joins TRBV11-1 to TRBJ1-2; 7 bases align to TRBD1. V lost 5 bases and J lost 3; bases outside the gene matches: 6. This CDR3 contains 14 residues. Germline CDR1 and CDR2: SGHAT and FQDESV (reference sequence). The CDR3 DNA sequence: TGTGCCAGCAGCGCTACAGGGGCCCACTATGGCTACACCTTC. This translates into CASSATGAHYGYTF. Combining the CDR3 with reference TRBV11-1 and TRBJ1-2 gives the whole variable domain EAEVAQSPRYKITEKSQAVAFWCDPISGHATLYWYRQILGQGPELLVQFQDESVVDDSQLPKDRFSAERLKGVDSTLKIQPAELGDSAMYLCASSATGAHYGYTFGSGTRLTVV.

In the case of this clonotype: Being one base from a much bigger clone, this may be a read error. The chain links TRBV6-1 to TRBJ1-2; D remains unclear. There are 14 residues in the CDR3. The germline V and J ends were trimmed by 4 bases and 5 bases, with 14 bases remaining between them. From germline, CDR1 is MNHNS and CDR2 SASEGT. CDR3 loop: CASSAWPSSYGYTF. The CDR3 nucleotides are TGTGCCAGCAGTGCATGGCCTTCTTCTTATGGCTACACCTTC.